The table lists the clone carrying this TCR beta chain with many counts. What it recognizes is unknown. The data were obtained in a study of regulatory T cells in long-lasting Graves disease. Study outcomes and limitations: The TCR repertoire of persistent Graves' patients was less diverse than that of newly diagnosed ones. Persistent disease exhibited a predilection for TRBV28, TRBJ1-2 and TRBJ2-5.

Combining iRepertoire HTBI primers with Arm-PCR of CDR3 regions, the authors built TCR beta libraries. TCRdb fed the multiplex PCR reads into MiXCR, producing one record per CDR3 protein. The sample has 350,000 to 400,000 distinct CDR3 sequences; about 17% are singletons. As for time point: newly diagnosed GD, antithyroid drugs for less than 3 months. RNA extracted from PBMCs served as the sequencing template. Deletions cut 3 bases from V and 6 bases from J, with 10 bases between. This CDR3 is 13 amino acids long. The germline V gene encodes CDR1 KGHSH and CDR2 LQKENI. These data were also filed under a second study, of T cells in Graves' hyperthyroidism and ophthalmopathy. Per that paper: The TCR CDR3 first-round RT-PCR relied on the HTBI primer set. Most clonotypes that expanded in the thyroid above 0.001 also showed up in blood.

This rearrangement joins TRBV18 to TRBJ2-3; D not resolved. Sequencing was performed on peripheral blood mononuclear cells (PBMCs), taken at new diagnosis, from a patient treated with antithyroid drugs. The receptor was derived from a young woman with Graves disease. CDR3 residues: CASSPVHMDTQYF. In DNA, the CDR3 is TGTGCCAGCTCACCGGTGCACATGGATACGCAGTATTTT.